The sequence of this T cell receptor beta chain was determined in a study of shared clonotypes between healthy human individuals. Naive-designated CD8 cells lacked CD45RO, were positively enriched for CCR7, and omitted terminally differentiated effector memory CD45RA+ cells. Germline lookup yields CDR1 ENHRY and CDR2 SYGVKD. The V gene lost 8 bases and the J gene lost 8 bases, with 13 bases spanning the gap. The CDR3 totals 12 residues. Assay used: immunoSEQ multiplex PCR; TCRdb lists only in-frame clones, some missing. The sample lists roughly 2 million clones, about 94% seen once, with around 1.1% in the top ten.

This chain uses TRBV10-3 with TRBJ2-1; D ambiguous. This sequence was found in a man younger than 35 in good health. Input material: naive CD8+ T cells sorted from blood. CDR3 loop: CAISLIGDEQFF. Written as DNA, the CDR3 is TGTGCCATCTCGTTGATAGGCGATGAGCAGTTCTTC.